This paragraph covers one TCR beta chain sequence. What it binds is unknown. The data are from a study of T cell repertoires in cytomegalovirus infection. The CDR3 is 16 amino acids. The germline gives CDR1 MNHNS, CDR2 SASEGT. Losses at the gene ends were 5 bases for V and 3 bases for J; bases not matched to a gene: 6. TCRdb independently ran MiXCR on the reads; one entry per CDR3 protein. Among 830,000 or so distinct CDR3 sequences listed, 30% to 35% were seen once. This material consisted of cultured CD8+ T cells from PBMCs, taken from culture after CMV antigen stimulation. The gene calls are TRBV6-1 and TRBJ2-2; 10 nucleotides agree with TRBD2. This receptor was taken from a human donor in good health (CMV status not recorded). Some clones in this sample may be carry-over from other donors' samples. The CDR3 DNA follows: TGTGCCAGCAGTCACCAGCGGGGGGGCTACACCGGGGAGCTGTTTTTT. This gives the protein CASSHQRGGYTGELFF.